Below are 7 T cell receptor beta chains sequenced from a single sample in a study of identical twins. One entry per CDR3 protein, called by TCRdb with MiXCR from the 5' RACE reads. The table includes fewer than 350,000 distinct CDR3 sequences, roughly 8.6% detected once. In addition, the sample was reused for a study of yellow fever vaccine responses in identical twins.

The material sequenced was memory (CD45RO+) T cells sorted from blood. Source of these receptors: a woman aged 18-29 years in good health.

The chain is built from TRBV7-2 and TRBJ1-1, with a tentative D call TRBD1 (5 bases). V was clipped by 9 bases and J by 4 bases, with 15 bases between them. The germline CDR1 and CDR2 sequences are SGHTA and FQGNSA. The CDR3 loop spans 13 amino acids. The CDR3 bases are TGTGCCAGTGCACAGGTCGGGGTCACTGAAGCTTTCTTT. It translates to CASAQVGVTEAFF.

On this clonotype itself: An end of the junction does not agree with germline; a read error may underlie this. The genes are TRBV3-1 and TRBJ1-2; the match to TRBD1 covers 9 bases. Looked up from germline, CDR1 is LGHDT and CDR2 is YNNKEL (reference sequence). The CDR3 loop spans 18 amino acids. CDR3 region: CACSQLPWGTQGAGGYTF. CDR3 bases: TGTGCCTGCAGCCAACTCCCCTGGGGGACACAGGGGGCCGGCGGCTACACCTTC.

This clonotype was seen repeatedly, ten times or more. This chain joins TRBV7-8 and TRBJ1-1; TRBD1 is a possible D gene (5 bases). There are 12 residues in the CDR3. Looked up from germline, CDR1 is SGHVS and CDR2 is FQNEAQ. Trimming removed 2 bases at V and 5 bases at J, with 6 bases between. This CDR3 reads CASSLRGTEAFF. The DNA of the CDR3 is TGTGCCAGCAGCTTAAGGGGAACTGAAGCTTTCTTT.

This clonotype was picked up a small number of times. V gene TRBV20-1 combines with J gene TRBJ1-5, with no clear D. The V end lost 0 bases, the J end lost 2 bases, and 14 bases lay between the germline ends. The CDR3 totals 16 residues. Germline V CDR1 and CDR2: DFQATT, SNEGSKA (reference sequence). CDR3 residues: CSAREVKGSGNQPQHF. CDR3 coding DNA: TGCAGTGCTAGAGAGGTGAAGGGTTCCGGCAATCAGCCCCAGCATTTT.

The chain has TRBV11-3 and TRBJ2-7, with D perhaps TRBD1 (5 bases). The CDR3 runs 14 residues. Germline CDR1 reads SGHNT; CDR2 reads YENEEA. With 1 base removed from V and 3 bases from J, the gap between germline ends came to 10 bases. In nucleotides, the CDR3 is TGTGCCAGCAGCTTAGTAGGGGTCGGCTACGAGCAGTACTTC. Protein: CASSLVGVGYEQYF.

This clonotype came up many times. This chain links TRBV6-1 with TRBJ2-1; D is perhaps TRBD2 (7 bases). Germline CDR1 MNHNS, CDR2 SASEGT. Trimming removed 1 base from V and 7 bases from J, with 17 bases in between. This CDR3 is built from 16 residues. CDR3 sequence (DNA): TGTGCCAGCAGTGAAGTGAGGGGGGGGCCCTTGAATGAGCAGTTCTTC. Residues: CASSEVRGGPLNEQFF.

The J gene is TRBJ2-2, the V gene TRBV6-6, with TRBD2 identical over 11 bases. This CDR3 has 17 amino acids. Germline loops: CDR1 MNHNY, CDR2 SVGAGI (reference sequence). V trimming: 8 bases; J trimming: 2 bases; junction bases outside the gene matches: 10. The CDR3 DNA reads as TGTGCCAGCGAAAGCAGGACTAGCGGGCTCAACACCGGGGAGCTGTTTTTT. This sequence encodes CASESRTSGLNTGELFF.